These 8 T cell receptor beta chains originate from one sample sequenced in a study of cytomegalovirus exposure and HLA in healthy donors. PCR primers comprised 60 Vbeta and 13 Jbeta primers. Only in-frame clones appear in the TCRdb table, and some are missing; sequencing was by immunoSEQ multiplex PCR. The top ten hold approximately 6.3% of the sample, which has around 90,000 clones, less than 80% seen once. Sequenced sample: PBMCs. These receptors originate from a boy aged 10-17 years in good health and CMV-seropositive.

The chain combines TRBV5-1 with TRBJ1-6; 7 bases agree with TRBD1. The junction had 5 bases not matched to a gene; V was cut back by 4 bases and J by 7 bases. CDR1 is SGHRS and CDR2 is YFSETQ in the germline V gene. The CDR3 runs 14 residues. CDR3 DNA: TGCGCCAGCAGCCGGGACAGTAACAATTCACCCCTCCACTTT. Encoded protein: CASSRDSNNSPLHF.

The chain combines TRBV30 with TRBJ2-1; weak D call: TRBD1 (5 bases). This CDR3 contains 14 residues. The germline V and J ends were trimmed by 2 bases and 3 bases, with 11 bases remaining between them. Germline V gene data show CDR1 as GTSNPN and CDR2 as SVGIG (reference sequence). CDR3 sequence: CAWSKRGYYNEQFF. The CDR3 region has the DNA TGTGCCTGGAGTAAAAGGGGCTACTACAATGAGCAGTTCTTC.

This clone appeared a single time. The V call is TRBV10-1, the J call TRBJ1-2; D may be TRBD1 (6 bases). This CDR3 is built from 15 residues. Germline assignment: CDR1 WNHNN and CDR2 SYGVQD (reference sequence). V was trimmed by 3 bases and J by 8 bases, leaving 19 bases between them. The CDR3 is CASSESFGTREGYTF. CDR3 DNA sequence: TGCGCCAGCAGTGAATCTTTTGGGACACGAGAAGGCTACACCTTC.

The chain couples TRBV7-9 to TRBJ2-7, with no clear D. Germline assignment: CDR1 SEHNR and CDR2 FQNEAQ (reference sequence). Between the trimmed V and J ends, which lost 2 bases and 2 bases, there was a span of 13 bases. This CDR3 has 15 residues. CDR3 DNA sequence: TGTGCCAGCAGCTTAATTGGCTCCGGAGCCTACGAGCAGTACTTC. Its protein is CASSLIGSGAYEQYF.

V is TRBV30 and J is TRBJ1-6, with TRBD1 identical over 9 bases. This CDR3 region has 15 residues. Germline V CDR1 and CDR2: GTSNPN, SVGIG (reference sequence). The V and J ends lost 7 bases and 5 bases, in that order; junction bases with no gene match: 9. This CDR3 is CALKGDRVNNSPLHF. For the CDR3, the DNA is TGTGCCTTGAAGGGGGACAGGGTGAATAATTCACCCCTCCACTTT.

The rearrangement links TRBV6-1 to TRBJ1-2, with D uncertain. Germline CDR1 reads MNHNS; CDR2 reads SASEGT. V lost 4 bases and J 6 bases, leaving 9 bases between the germline ends. The CDR3 extends over 12 amino acids. CDR3 in amino acids: CASSVVFDGYTF. Here the CDR3 DNA reads TGTGCCAGCAGTGTCGTTTTCGATGGCTACACCTTC.

This clone turned up a few times. This sequence joins TRBV5-6 and TRBJ2-1; maybe TRBD2 (5 bases). CDR3 length equals 14 residues. The V gene lost 2 bases and the J gene lost 5 bases, with 11 bases spanning the gap. From germline, CDR1 is SGHDT and CDR2 YYEEEE. The DNA of the CDR3 is TGTGCCAGCAGCTTTATCGGAGCGGACAATGAGCAGTTCTTC. This codes for CASSFIGADNEQFF.

V is TRBV7-3 and J is TRBJ1-5, with D unclear. Germline CDR1 and CDR2: SGHTA and FQGTGA. This CDR3 region has 14 residues. V was clipped by 5 bases and J by 7 bases, with 15 bases between them. The CDR3 DNA sequence: TGTGCCAGCAGCCCCGACCCAGCGGGGCAGCCCCAGCATTTT. Protein: CASSPDPAGQPQHF.